This T cell receptor (beta chain) was sequenced for a study of T cell responses to AZD1222 COVID-19 vaccine. Overall study context: Second-dose recipients at about 4 or about 12 weeks were treated as one pooled group.

The data were produced by immunoSEQ multiplex PCR, yet TCRdb's version contains in-frame clones alone and is incomplete. Found here are around 130,000 clones, approximately 85% of them singletons; the top ten hold just under 9.5%. Between the trimmed V and J ends, which lost 6 bases and 9 bases, there was a span of 10 bases. Germline CDR1 SGHRS, CDR2 YFSETQ. The CDR3 runs 11 residues. The chain joins TRBV5-1 to TRBJ2-1; D may be TRBD2 (6 bases). Source: peripheral blood, taken on day 0 of AZD1222 vaccination. The TCR comes from an adult in good health. The CDR3: CASNLASEQFF. Written as DNA, the CDR3 is TGCGCCAGCAACCTAGCGAGTGAGCAGTTCTTC.